This T cell receptor beta chain was profiled in a study of cytomegalovirus exposure and HLA in healthy donors. Losses at the gene ends were 6 bases for V and 5 bases for J; bases not matched to a gene: 7. Germline lookup yields CDR1 SGHRS and CDR2 YFSETQ. There are 13 residues in the CDR3. Vbeta (60) and Jbeta (13) primers were used in the PCR. TCRdb's table, derived via immunoSEQ multiplex PCR, lists solely in-frame clones and lacks some. The sample contains 180,000 or so clones, around three quarters of which appear only once. This sequence originates from a woman aged 25 to 39 in good health and CMV-seropositive. The sequenced material came from PBMCs. This chain joins TRBV5-1 and TRBJ2-7, with 8 bases lining up with TRBD1. The CDR3 DNA is TGCGCCAGCACAAAGGACAGGGAGCACGAGCAGTACTTC. Protein: CASTKDREHEQYF.